One sample yielded the 10 T cell receptor beta chains listed below, sequenced in a study of blood T cell repertoires in COVID-19. The assay was immunoSEQ multiplex PCR, and TCRdb's table has in-frame clones only and misses some. The sample has roughly 71,000 clones; 80% to 85% are singletons. The sample consisted of peripheral blood. These receptors were taken from a man aged 50 to 59 with active COVID-19.

V gene TRBV3-1 (or the pseudogene TRBV3-2) combines with J gene TRBJ2-7; unclear D gene. Between the trimmed V and J ends, which lost 3 bases and 3 bases, there was a span of 6 bases. Looked up from germline, CDR1 is LGHDT and CDR2 is YNNKEL (reference sequence). This CDR3 has 12 amino acids. The CDR3 loop is CASSHGVYEQYF. The CDR3 DNA sequence: TGTGCCAGCAGCCATGGAGTCTACGAGCAGTACTTC.

The chain has TRBV5-4 and TRBJ1-2; 8 positions match TRBD1. Germline V gives CDR1 SGHNT, CDR2 YYREEE (reference sequence). The CDR3 has 13 residues. Losses at the gene ends were 5 bases for V and 4 bases for J; bases not matched to a gene: 4. Here the CDR3 reads CASSSTGAYGYTF. CDR3 sequence (DNA): TGTGCCAGCAGTTCGACAGGGGCCTATGGCTACACCTTC.

The chain is built from TRBV4-3 and TRBJ1-4, with D uncertain. The length of the CDR3 is 15 residues. The V gene lost 1 base and the J gene lost 0 bases, with 6 bases spanning the gap. Germline values: CDR1 LGHNA, CDR2 YSLEER. As DNA, the CDR3 is TGCGCCAGCAGCCAAGGCTATACAACTAATGAAAAACTGTTTTTT. Amino acid sequence: CASSQGYTTNEKLFF.

This chain links TRBV18 with TRBJ1-1, with no clear D. The CDR3 length is 17 residues. V lost 3 bases and J lost 0, with 17 bases in between. Looked up from germline, CDR1 is KGHSH and CDR2 is LQKENI. The chain's CDR3 is CASSPPRVAVMNTEAFF. Written as DNA, the CDR3 is TGTGCCAGCTCACCCCCAAGAGTCGCCGTTATGAACACTGAAGCTTTCTTT.

This clone is labeled as medium-sized (0.01 to 0.1%). This chain links TRBV27 with TRBJ2-7, with D possibly TRBD2 on 6 matching bases. The germline CDR1 and CDR2 sequences are MNHEY and SMNVEV (reference sequence). CDR3 length equals 13 residues. V lost 6 bases and J lost 4, with 13 bases in between. CDR3 DNA: TGTGCCAGCAGCCCCTTCGGAGGGTACGAGCAGTACTTC. Residues: CASSPFGGYEQYF.

This clone has only one observation. CDR3 sequence reads: CASSRAGGQETQYF. For the CDR3, the DNA is TGTGCCAGCAGCCGAGCGGGGGGCCAAGAGACCCAGTACTTC. The chain recombines TRBV5-4 with TRBJ2-5; 9 bases align to TRBD2. Germline V gene lookup returns CDR1 SGHNT and CDR2 YYREEE (reference sequence). CDR3 length: 14 residues. The trim removed 4 bases at V and 1 base at J, leaving 2 bases unmatched.

The chain couples TRBV10-3 to TRBJ2-1; the match to TRBD2 covers 15 bases. V was clipped by 6 bases and J by 6 bases; unmatched bases: 3. CDR3 length: 15 amino acids. The V gene's germline CDR1 is ENHRY and CDR2 SYGVKD. The CDR3 here is CAISRTSGGANEQFF. The DNA for the CDR3 is TGTGCCATCAGCCGGACTAGCGGGGGGGCCAATGAGCAGTTCTTC.

The chain is built from TRBV10-3 and TRBJ1-1; the D gene is possibly TRBD1 (5 bases). CDR3 length: 13 amino acids. Deletions cut 9 bases from V and 1 base from J, with 12 bases between. Germline V gene lookup returns CDR1 ENHRY and CDR2 SYGVKD. CDR3 loop: CAISVGGNTEAFF. CDR3 DNA sequence: TGTGCCATTTCCGTCGGGGGGAACACTGAAGCTTTCTTT.

This rearrangement joins TRBV27 to TRBJ1-2; D might be TRBD1 (6 bases). Germline CDR1 MNHEY, CDR2 SMNVEV (reference sequence). Trimming removed 5 bases from V and 7 bases from J, with 11 bases in between. CDR3 length equals 12 residues. CDR3 residues: CASSPDSVGYTF. The CDR3 region has the DNA TGTGCCAGCAGTCCGGACAGCGTTGGCTACACCTTC.

The chain carries TRBV5-6 and TRBJ2-4, with D perhaps TRBD1 (5 bases). This CDR3 region has 15 residues. Trimming pared 4 bases from V and 6 bases from J, leaving 17 bases between. Germline lookup yields CDR1 SGHDT and CDR2 YYEEEE. CDR3 coding DNA: TGTGCCAGCAGCCCCCCTATCTTGCAGGGAAACATTCAGTACTTC. Residues: CASSPPILQGNIQYF. Full variable domain (rest looked up from reference TRBV5-6 and TRBJ2-4): DAGVTQSPTHLIKTRGQQVTLRCSPKSGHDTVSWYQQALGQGPQFIFQYYEEEERQRGNFPDRFSGHQFPNYSSELNVNALLLGDSALYLCASSPPILQGNIQYFGAGTRLSVL.